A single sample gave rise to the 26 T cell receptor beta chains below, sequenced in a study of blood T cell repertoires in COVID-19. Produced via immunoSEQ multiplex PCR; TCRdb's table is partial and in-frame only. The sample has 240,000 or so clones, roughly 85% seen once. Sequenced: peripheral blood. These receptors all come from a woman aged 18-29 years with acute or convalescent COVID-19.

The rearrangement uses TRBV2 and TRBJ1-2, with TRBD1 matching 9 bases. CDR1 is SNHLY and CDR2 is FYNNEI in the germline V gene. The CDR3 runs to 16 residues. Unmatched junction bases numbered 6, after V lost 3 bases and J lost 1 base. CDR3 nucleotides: TGTGCCAGCAGTGACGGGGACAGGGACCTTAACTATGGCTACACCTTC. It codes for CASSDGDRDLNYGYTF.

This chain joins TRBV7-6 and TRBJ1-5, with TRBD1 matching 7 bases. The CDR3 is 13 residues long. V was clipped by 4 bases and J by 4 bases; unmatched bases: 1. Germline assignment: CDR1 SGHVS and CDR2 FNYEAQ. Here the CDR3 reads CASSWGQNQPQHF. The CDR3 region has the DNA TGTGCCAGCAGCTGGGGACAGAATCAGCCCCAGCATTTT. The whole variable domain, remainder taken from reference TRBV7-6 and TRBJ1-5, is GAGVSQSPRYKVTKRGQDVALRCDPISGHVSLYWYRQALGQGPEFLTYFNYEAQQDKSGLPNDRFSAERPEGSISTLTIQRTEQRDSAMYRCASSWGQNQPQHFGDGTRLSIL.

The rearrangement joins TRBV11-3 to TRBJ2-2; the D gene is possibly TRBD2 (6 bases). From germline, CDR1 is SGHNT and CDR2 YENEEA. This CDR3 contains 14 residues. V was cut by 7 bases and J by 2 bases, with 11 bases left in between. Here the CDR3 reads CASTLRGNTGELFF. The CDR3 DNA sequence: TGTGCCAGCACCTTGCGGGGAAACACCGGGGAGCTGTTTTTT.

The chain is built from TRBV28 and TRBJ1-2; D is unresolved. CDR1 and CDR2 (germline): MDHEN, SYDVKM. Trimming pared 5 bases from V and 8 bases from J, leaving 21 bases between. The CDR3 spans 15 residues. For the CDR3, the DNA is TGTGCCAGCAGTGTCACTACCCACGGTCATCCGGGCTACACCTTC. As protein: CASSVTTHGHPGYTF.

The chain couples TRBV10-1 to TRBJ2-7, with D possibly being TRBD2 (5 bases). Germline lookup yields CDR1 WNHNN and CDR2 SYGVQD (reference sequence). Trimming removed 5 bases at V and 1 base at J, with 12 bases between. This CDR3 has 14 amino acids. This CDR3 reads CASSPVSGSYEQYF. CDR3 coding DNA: TGCGCCAGCAGTCCGGTAAGCGGATCCTACGAGCAGTACTTC.

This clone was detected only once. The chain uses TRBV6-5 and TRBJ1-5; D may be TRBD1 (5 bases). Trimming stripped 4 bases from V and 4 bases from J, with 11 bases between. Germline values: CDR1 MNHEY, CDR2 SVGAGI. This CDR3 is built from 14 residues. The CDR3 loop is CASSFGQGNQPQHF. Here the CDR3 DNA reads TGTGCCAGCAGTTTCGGGCAGGGTAATCAGCCCCAGCATTTT.

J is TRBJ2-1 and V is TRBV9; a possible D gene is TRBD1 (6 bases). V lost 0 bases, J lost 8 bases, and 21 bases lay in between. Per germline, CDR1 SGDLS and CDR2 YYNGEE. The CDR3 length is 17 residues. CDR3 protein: CASSVDPPGTRTDEQFF. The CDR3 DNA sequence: TGTGCCAGCAGCGTAGACCCCCCCGGGACAAGGACGGATGAGCAGTTCTTC. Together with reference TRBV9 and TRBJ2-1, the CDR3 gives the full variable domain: DSGVTQTPKHLITATGQRVTLRCSPRSGDLSVYWYQQSLDQGLQFLIQYYNGEERAKGNILERFSAQQFPDLHSELNLSSLELGDSALYFCASSVDPPGTRTDEQFFGPGTRLTVL.

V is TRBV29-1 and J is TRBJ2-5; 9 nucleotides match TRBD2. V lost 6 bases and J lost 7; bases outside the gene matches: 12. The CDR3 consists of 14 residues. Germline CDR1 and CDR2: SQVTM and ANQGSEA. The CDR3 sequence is CSVQQGAGGLTQYF. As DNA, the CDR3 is TGCAGCGTCCAACAAGGTGCGGGAGGGCTGACCCAGTACTTC.

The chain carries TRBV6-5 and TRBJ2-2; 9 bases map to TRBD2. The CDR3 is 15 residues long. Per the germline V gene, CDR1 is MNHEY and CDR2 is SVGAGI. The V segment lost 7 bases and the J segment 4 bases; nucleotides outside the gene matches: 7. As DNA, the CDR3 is TGTGCCAGCATGCCCCAAGCGGGGGGCACCGGGGAGCTGTTTTTT. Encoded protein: CASMPQAGGTGELFF.

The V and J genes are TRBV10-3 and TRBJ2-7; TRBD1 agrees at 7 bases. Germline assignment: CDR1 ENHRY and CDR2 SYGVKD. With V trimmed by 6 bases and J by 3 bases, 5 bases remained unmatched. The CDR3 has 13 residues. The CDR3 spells CAIRTDRVYEQYF. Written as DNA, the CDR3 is TGTGCCATCAGAACCGACAGGGTCTACGAGCAGTACTTC.

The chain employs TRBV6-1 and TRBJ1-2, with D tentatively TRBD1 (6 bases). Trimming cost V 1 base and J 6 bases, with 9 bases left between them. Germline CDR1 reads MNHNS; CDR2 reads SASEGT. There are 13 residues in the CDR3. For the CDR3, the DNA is TGTGCCAGCAGTGAAGGGACAGCGGATGGCTACACCTTC. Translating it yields CASSEGTADGYTF.

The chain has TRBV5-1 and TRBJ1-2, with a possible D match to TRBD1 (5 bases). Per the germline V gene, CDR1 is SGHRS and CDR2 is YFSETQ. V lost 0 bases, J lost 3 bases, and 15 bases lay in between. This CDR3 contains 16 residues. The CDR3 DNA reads TGCGCCAGCAGCTTGGGGCAGGGAAGACGGGACTATGGCTACACCTTC. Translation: CASSLGQGRRDYGYTF.

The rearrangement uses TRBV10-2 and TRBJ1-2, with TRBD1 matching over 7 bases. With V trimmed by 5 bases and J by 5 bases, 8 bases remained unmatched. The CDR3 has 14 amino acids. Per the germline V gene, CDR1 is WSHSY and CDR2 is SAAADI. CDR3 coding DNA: TGCGCCAGCAGTAAAACGGGACAGATATATGGCTACACCTTC. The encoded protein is CASSKTGQIYGYTF.

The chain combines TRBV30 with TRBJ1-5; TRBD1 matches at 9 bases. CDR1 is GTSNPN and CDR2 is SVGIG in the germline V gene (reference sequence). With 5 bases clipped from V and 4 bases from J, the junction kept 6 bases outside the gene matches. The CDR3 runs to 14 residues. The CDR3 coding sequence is TGTGCCTGGGGGACAGGGACGGTAAATCAGCCCCAGCATTTT. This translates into CAWGTGTVNQPQHF.

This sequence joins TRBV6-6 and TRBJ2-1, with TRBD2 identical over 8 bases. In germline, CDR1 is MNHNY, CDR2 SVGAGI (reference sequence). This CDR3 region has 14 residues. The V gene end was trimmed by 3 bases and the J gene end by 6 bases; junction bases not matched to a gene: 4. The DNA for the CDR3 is TGTGCCAGCAGTTATTCGACTAGCGCCAATGAGCAGTTCTTC. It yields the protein CASSYSTSANEQFF.

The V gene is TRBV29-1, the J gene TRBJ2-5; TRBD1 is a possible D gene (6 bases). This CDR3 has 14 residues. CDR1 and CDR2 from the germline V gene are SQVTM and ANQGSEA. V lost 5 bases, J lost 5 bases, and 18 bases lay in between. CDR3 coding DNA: TGCAGCGTTTATAGGACAGTTGGAATGGAGACCCAGTACTTC. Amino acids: CSVYRTVGMETQYF.

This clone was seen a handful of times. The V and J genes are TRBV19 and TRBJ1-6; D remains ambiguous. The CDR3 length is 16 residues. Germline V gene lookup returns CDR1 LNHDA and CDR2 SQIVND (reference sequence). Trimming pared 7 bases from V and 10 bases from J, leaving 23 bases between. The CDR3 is CASNEKMDSRLSPLHF. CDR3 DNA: TGTGCCAGTAACGAAAAAATGGACTCCAGGTTGTCACCCCTCCACTTT.

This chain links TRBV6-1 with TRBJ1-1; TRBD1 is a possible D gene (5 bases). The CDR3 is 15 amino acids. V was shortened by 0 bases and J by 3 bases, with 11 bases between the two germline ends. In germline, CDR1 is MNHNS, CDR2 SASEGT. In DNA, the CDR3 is TGTGCCAGCAGTGAAGCCAAGGGGCGGTACACTGAAGCTTTCTTT. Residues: CASSEAKGRYTEAFF.

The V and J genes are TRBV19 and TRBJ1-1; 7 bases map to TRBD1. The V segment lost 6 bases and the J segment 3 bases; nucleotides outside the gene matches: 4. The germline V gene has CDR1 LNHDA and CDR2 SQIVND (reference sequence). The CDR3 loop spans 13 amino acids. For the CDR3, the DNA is TGTGCCAGTAGCCAGACAGGGTACACTGAAGCTTTCTTT. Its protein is CASSQTGYTEAFF.

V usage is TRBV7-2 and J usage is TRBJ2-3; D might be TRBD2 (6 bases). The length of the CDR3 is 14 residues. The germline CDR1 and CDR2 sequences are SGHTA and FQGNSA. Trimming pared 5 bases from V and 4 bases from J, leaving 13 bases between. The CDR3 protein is CASSAGLNSDTQYF. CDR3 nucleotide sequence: TGTGCCAGCAGCGCCGGACTAAACTCAGATACGCAGTATTTT.

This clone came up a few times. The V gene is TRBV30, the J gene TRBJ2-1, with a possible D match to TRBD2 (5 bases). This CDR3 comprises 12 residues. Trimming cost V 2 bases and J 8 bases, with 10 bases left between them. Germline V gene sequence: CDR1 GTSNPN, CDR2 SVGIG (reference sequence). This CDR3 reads CAWSRDYYEQFF. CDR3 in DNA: TGTGCCTGGAGTCGCGACTATTATGAGCAGTTCTTC.

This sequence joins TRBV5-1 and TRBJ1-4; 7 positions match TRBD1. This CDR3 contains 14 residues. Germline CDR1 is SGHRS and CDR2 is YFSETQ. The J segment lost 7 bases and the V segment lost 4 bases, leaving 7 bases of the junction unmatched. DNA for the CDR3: TGCGCCAGCAGCAGTCAGGGGGTTGGTGAAAAACTGTTTTTT. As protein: CASSSQGVGEKLFF.

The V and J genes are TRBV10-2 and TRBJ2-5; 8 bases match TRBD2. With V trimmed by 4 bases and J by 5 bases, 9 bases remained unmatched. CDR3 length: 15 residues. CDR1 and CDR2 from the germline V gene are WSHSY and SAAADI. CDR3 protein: CASSVVAGSVETQYF. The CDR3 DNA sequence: TGCGCCAGCAGTGTAGTAGCGGGAAGCGTGGAGACCCAGTACTTC.

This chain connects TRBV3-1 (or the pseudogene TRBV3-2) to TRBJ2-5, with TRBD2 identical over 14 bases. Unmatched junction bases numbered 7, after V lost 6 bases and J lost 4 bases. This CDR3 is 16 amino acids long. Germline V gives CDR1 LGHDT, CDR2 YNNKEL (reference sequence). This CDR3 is CASRPGTSGSLETQYF. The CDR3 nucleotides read TGTGCCAGCAGACCGGGGACTAGCGGGAGTTTAGAGACCCAGTACTTC.

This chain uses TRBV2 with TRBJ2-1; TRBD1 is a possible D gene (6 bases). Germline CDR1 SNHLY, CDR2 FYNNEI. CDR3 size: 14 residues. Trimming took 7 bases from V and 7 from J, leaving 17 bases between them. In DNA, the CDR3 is TGTGCCAGCACTACTTTCCTAGGGGGAAATGAGCAGTTCTTC. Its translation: CASTTFLGGNEQFF.

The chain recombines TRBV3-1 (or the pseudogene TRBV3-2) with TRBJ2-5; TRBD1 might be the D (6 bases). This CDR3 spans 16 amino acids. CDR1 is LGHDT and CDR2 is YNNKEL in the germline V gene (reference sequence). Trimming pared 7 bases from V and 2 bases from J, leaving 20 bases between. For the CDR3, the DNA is TGTGCCAGCACAACCTCAAGACAGGTTTTTCAAGAGACCCAGTACTTC. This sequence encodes CASTTSRQVFQETQYF.